This TCR beta chain was captured in a study of blood T cell repertoires in COVID-19. Across the whole study: PBMCs, B-cell-depleted T cells, or T cells were the source of the cDNA or gDNA that made up the material.

The CDR3 is 15 amino acids. Trimming took 4 bases from V and 2 from J, leaving 14 bases between them. From germline, CDR1 is SGHRS and CDR2 YFSETQ. Per the original methods: It was from reference gene primer amplification that nucleated cell counts were estimated. Measured with immunoSEQ multiplex PCR; TCRdb has only the in-frame clones, and not every one. V and J calls and clone size are as listed in that table; D and trimming were resolved from the DNA. This sample has some 150,000 clones, with roughly nine tenths found just once. The sequence came from a man aged 50-60 years with acute or convalescent COVID-19. This chain connects TRBV5-1 to TRBJ2-3, with D possibly being TRBD1 (6 bases). The sample taken for sequencing was peripheral blood. CDR3 residues: CASSPMTGLTDTQYF. The CDR3 coding sequence is TGCGCCAGCAGCCCCATGACAGGCCTCACAGATACGCAGTATTTT.